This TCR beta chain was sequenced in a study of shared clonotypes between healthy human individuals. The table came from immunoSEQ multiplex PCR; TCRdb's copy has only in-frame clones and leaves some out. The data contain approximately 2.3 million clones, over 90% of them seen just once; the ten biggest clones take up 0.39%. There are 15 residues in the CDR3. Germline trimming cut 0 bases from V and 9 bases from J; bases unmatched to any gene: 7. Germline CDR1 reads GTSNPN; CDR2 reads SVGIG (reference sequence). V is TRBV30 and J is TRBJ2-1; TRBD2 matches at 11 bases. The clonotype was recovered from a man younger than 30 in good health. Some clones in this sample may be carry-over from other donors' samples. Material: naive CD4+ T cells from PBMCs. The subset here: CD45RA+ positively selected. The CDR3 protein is CAWSVYSGRAGEQFF. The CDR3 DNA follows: TGTGCCTGGAGTGTTTATAGCGGGAGGGCGGGTGAGCAGTTCTTC.